The source of this T cell receptor (beta chain) is a study of blood T cells in healthy people across ages. There are 14 residues in the CDR3. Germline CDR1 is SGHRS and CDR2 is YFSETQ. The V end was cut by 0 bases, the J end by 5 bases, with 11 bases between. For the second PCR, which ran for 7 to 11 cycles, a sample-barcoded 5' primer and a J-beta primer mix were used. TCRdb processed the 5' RACE reads anew with MiXCR; each CDR3 protein has one entry. This table holds around 1.7 million distinct CDR3 sequences, over 25% found once. Material: blood. This chain joins TRBV5-1 and TRBJ1-1; D gene uncertain. This clonotype was sampled from a woman under 40 in good health. CDR3 sequence: CASSLGWARTEAFF. The CDR3 nucleotides read TGCGCCAGCAGCTTGGGTTGGGCGCGAACTGAAGCTTTCTTT.